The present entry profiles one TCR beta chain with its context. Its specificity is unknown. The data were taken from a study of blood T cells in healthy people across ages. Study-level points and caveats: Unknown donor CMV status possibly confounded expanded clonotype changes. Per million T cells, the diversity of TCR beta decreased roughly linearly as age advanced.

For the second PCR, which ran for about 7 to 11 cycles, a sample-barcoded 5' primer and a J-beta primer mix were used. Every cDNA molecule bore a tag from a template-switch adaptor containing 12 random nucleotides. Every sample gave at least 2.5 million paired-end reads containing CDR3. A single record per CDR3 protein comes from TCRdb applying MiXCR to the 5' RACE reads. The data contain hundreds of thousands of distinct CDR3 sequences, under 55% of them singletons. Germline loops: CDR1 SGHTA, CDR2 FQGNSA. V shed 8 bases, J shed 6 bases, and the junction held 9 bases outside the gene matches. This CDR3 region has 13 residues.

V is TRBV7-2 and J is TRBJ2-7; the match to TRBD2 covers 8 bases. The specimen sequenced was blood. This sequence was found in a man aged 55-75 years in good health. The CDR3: CASSSRGAGEQYF. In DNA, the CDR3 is TGTGCCAGCTCGTCGCGGGGGGCGGGCGAGCAGTACTTC.